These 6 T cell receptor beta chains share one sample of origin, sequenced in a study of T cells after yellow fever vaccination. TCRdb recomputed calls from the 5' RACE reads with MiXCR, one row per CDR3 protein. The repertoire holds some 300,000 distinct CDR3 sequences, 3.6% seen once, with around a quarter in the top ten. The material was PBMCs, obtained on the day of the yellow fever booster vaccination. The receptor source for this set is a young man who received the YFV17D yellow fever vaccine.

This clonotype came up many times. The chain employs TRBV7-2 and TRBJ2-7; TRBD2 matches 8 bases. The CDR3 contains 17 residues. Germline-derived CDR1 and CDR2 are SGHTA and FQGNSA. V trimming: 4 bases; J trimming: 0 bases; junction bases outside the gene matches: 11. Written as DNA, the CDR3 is TGTGCCAGCAGCTACCGGGGGGGCCCGCAGAGCTCCTACGAGCAGTACGTC. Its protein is CASSYRGGPQSSYEQYV.

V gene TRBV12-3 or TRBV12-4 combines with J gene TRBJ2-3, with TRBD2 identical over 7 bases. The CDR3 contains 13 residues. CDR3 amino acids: CGCNLRGVDTQYF. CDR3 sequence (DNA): TGTGGCTGCAACCTTCGGGGGGTAGATACGCAGTATTTT.

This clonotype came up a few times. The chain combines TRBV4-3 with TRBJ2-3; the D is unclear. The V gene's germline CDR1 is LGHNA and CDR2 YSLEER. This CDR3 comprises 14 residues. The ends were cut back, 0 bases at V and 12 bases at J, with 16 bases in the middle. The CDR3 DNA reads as TGCGCCAGCAGCCAAGACGTCGGCTCGGGTATACAGTATTTT. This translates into CASSQDVGSGIQYF.

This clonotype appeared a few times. CDR3 loop: CASSPSSGNTIYF. For the CDR3, the DNA is TGTGCCAGCAGCCCTTCCTCTGGAAACACCATATATTTT. The rearrangement joins TRBV3-1 to TRBJ1-3; unclear D gene. CDR3 size: 13 residues. Between the trimmed V and J ends, which lost 4 bases and 0 bases, there was a span of 4 bases. Looked up from germline, CDR1 is LGHDT and CDR2 is YNNKEL (reference sequence).

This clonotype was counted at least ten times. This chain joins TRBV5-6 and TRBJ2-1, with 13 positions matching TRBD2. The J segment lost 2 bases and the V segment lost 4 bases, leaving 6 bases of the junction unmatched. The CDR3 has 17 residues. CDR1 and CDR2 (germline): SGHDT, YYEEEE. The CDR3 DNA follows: TGTGCCAGCAGCCCGGGACTAGCGGGGATCCCCTACAATGAGCAGTTCTTC. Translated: CASSPGLAGIPYNEQFF.

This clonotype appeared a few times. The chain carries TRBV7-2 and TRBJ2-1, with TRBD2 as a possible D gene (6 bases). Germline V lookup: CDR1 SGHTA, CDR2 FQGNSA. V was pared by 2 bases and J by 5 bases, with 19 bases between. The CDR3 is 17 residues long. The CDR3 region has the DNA TGTGCCAGCAGCTTACCGGGAAGCGGGCCCAAAAACAATGAGCAGTTCTTC. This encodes CASSLPGSGPKNNEQFF.